This record concerns one TCR beta chain sequence. CDR1 and CDR2 from the germline V gene are SGHTA and FQGNSA. The CDR3 length is 14 residues. V was clipped by 2 bases and J by 5 bases, with 7 bases between them. The data were obtained in a study of control samples from healthy donors and cancer patients. Generated by immunoSEQ multiplex PCR, the TCRdb table keeps only in-frame clones and is missing some. The sample has 150,000 to 200,000 clones, around 87% seen once; the top ten hold just over 1.4%. The chain links TRBV7-2 to TRBJ1-6; D perhaps matches TRBD1 (6 bases). The receptor was isolated from a woman between 45 and 60 years old in good health. Sequenced: blood. The CDR3 region has the DNA TGTGCCAGCAGCTTATGGACAGATAATTCACCCCTCCACTTT. Protein sequence: CASSLWTDNSPLHF. Full variable domain (outside the CDR3, taken from reference TRBV7-2 and TRBJ1-6): GAGVSQSPSNKVTEKGKDVELRCDPISGHTALYWYRQSLGQGLEFLIYFQGNSAPDKSGLPSDRFSAERTGGSVSTLTIQRTQQEDSAVYLCASSLWTDNSPLHFGNGTRLTVT.